The entry below gives a single TCR beta chain sequence along with its context. The sample comes from a study of OX40 agonist ivuxolimab in advanced cancers. This CDR3 comprises 13 residues. The germline V gene has CDR1 MNHNS and CDR2 SASEGT. The J segment lost 7 bases and the V segment lost 5 bases, leaving 8 bases of the junction unmatched. This table comes from immunoSEQ multiplex PCR, and its TCRdb copy is limited to in-frame clones, with some not included. This table has 48,000 or so clones, around 80% appearing once. The V gene is TRBV6-1, the J gene TRBJ2-7; 7 bases are shared with TRBD1. The TCR was taken from an adult with an advanced solid tumor such as melanoma, head and neck, liver or kidney cancer. The sample here was CD4+ or CD8+ T cells sorted from blood, taken in a trial of the OX40 agonist ivuxolimab. DNA for the CDR3: TGTGCCAGCAGTACTCGACAGGGCCTGGAGCAGTACTTC. It encodes CASSTRQGLEQYF.